The text below deals with one TCR beta chain. Its cognate antigen is unknown. The data originate from a study of T cell responses to AZD1222 COVID-19 vaccine. General observations from the study: None of the repertoires were sampled until the peak T cell response had passed. Two AZD1222 administrations were followed by greater Spike-specific TCR breadth and depth. Spike regions recognized by vaccine-associated CD4 TCRs spanned the protein, led by 160-218 and 743-854. Donors, mostly white British, included more females; clonal diversity was possibly underestimated.

Repertoires were generated with immunoSEQ multiplex PCR, while TCRdb's copy carries only in-frame clones and drops some. Of approximately 170,000 clones listed, 94% were seen once; the top ten hold approximately 4.6%. This clonotype was sampled from an adult who received the AZD1222 COVID-19 vaccine. The material was peripheral blood, obtained 28 days after the second AZD1222 dose.

Here the CDR3 DNA reads TGTGCCAGCAGCTTAGGGACAGCCGGACGCCAAGAGACCCAGTACTTC. As protein: CASSLGTAGRQETQYF. The chain carries TRBV7-9 and TRBJ2-5; the D gene is possibly TRBD1 (6 bases). The CDR3 totals 16 residues. V lost 1 base and J lost 1, with 13 bases in between. CDR1 and CDR2 from the germline V gene are SEHNR and FQNEAQ (reference sequence).